This T cell receptor (beta chain) stems from a study of blood T cells in healthy people across ages. Study results and caveats: More naive CD4+ cells and higher diversity were found in long-lived than in aged donors.

Trimming cost V 0 bases and J 0 bases, with 13 bases left between them. The germline V gene encodes CDR1 GTSNPN and CDR2 SVGIG (reference sequence). The CDR3 has 16 amino acids. At least ten counts were recorded for this clonotype. What it binds is not known. For the second PCR, which ran for roughly 6 to 11 cycles, a sample-barcoded 5' primer and a J-beta primer mix were used. TCRdb analysed the 5' RACE reads with MiXCR anew, one entry per CDR3 protein. Seen here are hundreds of thousands of distinct CDR3 sequences, around 28% observed once, and the top ten hold around 15%. This TCR was sampled from a woman older than 75 in good health. The chain carries TRBV30 and TRBJ2-3; D might be TRBD1 (8 bases). Material for sequencing was blood. CDR3 DNA sequence: TGTGCCTGGAGTGTAACAGGGGGGGTTAGCACAGATACGCAGTATTTT. Translation: CAWSVTGGVSTDTQYF. The full variable domain, its missing parts supplied by reference TRBV30 and TRBJ2-3, is SQTIHQWPATLVQPVGSPLSLECTVEGTSNPNLYWYRQAAGRGLQLLFYSVGIGQISSEVPQNLSASRPQDRQFILSSKKLLLSDSGFYLCAWSVTGGVSTDTQYFGPGTRLTVL.